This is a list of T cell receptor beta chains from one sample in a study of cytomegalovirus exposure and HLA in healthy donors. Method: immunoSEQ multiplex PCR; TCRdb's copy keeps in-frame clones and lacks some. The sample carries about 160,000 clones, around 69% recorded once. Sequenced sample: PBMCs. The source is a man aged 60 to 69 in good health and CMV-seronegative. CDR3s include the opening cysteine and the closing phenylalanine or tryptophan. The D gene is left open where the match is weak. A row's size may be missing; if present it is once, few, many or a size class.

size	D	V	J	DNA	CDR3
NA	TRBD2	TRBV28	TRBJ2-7	TGTGCCAGCAGATTAACTAGCGGGATTTCCTACGAGCAGTACTTC	CASRLTSGISYEQYF
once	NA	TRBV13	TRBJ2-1	TGTGCCAGCAGACCTACCAGGGTTCTGGGCAATGAGCAGTTCTTC	CASRPTRVLGNEQFF
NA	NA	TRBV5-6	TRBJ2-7	TGTGCCAGCAGCTTGGGGGCAGGGTTGAGTAGGGAGCAGTACTTC	CASSLGAGLSREQYF
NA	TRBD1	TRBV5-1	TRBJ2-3	TGCGCCAGCAGCTTGGGCATGGGACAGGGCGGCACAGATACGCAGTATTTT	CASSLGMGQGGTDTQYF
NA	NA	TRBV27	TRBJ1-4	TGTGCCAGCAGTAGCAGCCGGGTCACAGGGGAAAAACTGTTTTTT	CASSSSRVTGEKLFF
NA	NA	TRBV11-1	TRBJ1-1	TGTGCCAGCAGCTTCCGACGACAGAACACTGAAGCTTTCTTT	CASSFRRQNTEAFF
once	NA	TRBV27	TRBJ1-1	TGTGCCAGCAGTTTTTCTAACACTGAAGCTTTCTTT	CASSFSNTEAFF
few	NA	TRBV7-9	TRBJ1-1	TGTTCCAGCAGCTTAGACTCAAACACTGAAGCTTTCTTT	CSSSLDSNTEAFF
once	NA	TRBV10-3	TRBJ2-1	TGTGCCATCAGTGGCAGCGGCGAGCAGTTCTTC	CAISGSGEQFF
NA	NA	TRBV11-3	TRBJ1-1	TGTGCCAGCAGCTCCGTCCGGGACACCGAAGCTTTCTTT	CASSSVRDTEAFF
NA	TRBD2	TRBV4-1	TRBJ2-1	TGCGCCAGCAGCCACGCAGGACTAGCGGACGACAATGAGCAGTTCTTC	CASSHAGLADDNEQFF
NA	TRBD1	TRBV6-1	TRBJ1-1	TGTGCCAGCAGGGAAACAGGGGACACTGAAGCTTTCTTT	CASRETGDTEAFF
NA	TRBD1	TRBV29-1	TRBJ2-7	TGCAGCGTTCACGGACAGGATACCTACGAGCAGTACTTC	CSVHGQDTYEQYF
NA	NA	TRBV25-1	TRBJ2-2	TGTGCCAGCAGTGAATGGAGGGACTCTAACACCGGGGAGCTGTTTTTT	CASSEWRDSNTGELFF
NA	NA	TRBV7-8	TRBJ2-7	TGTGCCAGCAGCCTCAACTACAGGGTTTCCTACGAGCAGTACTTC	CASSLNYRVSYEQYF
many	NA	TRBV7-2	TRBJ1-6	TGTGCCAGCAGTGGGGTCGCCGCGGGGTCACCCCTCCACTTT	CASSGVAAGSPLHF
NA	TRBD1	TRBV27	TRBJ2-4	TGTGCCAGCAGTTTAGGACAGGCGGGCATTCAGTACTTC	CASSLGQAGIQYF
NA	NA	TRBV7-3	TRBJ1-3	TGTGCCAGCAGCCTTACAAACTCTGGAAACACCATATATTTT	CASSLTNSGNTIYF
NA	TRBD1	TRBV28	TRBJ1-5	TGTGCCAGCAGTTTAACGCAGGGGGCACATCAGCCCCAGCATTTT	CASSLTQGAHQPQHF